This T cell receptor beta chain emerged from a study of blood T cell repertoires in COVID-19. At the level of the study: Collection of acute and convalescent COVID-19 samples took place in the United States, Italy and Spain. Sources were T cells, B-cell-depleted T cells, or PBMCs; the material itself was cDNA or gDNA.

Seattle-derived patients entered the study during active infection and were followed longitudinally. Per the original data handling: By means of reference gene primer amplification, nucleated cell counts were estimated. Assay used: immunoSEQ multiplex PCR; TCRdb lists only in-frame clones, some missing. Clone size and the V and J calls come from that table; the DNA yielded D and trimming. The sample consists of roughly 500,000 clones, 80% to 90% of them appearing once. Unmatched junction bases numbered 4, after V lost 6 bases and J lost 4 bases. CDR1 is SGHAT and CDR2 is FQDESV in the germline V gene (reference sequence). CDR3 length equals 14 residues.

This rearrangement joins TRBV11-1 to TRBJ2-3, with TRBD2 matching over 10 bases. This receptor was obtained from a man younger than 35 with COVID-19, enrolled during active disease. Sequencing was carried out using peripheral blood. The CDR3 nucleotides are TGTGCCAGCAGGCTAGCGGGAGAAGCAGATACGCAGTATTTT. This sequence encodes CASRLAGEADTQYF.